This T cell receptor (beta chain) was obtained from a study of metastatic and nonmetastatic thyroid tumors. TCRdb re-clonotyped the PCR reads through MiXCR. The sample shows approximately 10,000 clones, approximately 40% of them seen only once. Treatment of any kind had been given to no patient before thyroid surgery. The V gene's germline CDR1 is MNHNS and CDR2 SASEGT. Losses at the gene ends were 6 bases for V and 6 bases for J; bases not matched to a gene: 5. This CDR3 has 14 residues. The receptor was derived from a female donor with papillary thyroid cancer or a benign thyroid nodule (not recorded which). Some clones in this sample may be carry-over from other donors' samples. V usage is TRBV6-1 and J usage is TRBJ1-6; TRBD1 aligns across 7 bases. The sample taken for sequencing was tumor tissue. The CDR3 loop reads CASRAGTVNSPLHF. As DNA, the CDR3 is TGTGCCAGCAGGGCCGGGACAGTTAATTCACCCCTCCACTTT.